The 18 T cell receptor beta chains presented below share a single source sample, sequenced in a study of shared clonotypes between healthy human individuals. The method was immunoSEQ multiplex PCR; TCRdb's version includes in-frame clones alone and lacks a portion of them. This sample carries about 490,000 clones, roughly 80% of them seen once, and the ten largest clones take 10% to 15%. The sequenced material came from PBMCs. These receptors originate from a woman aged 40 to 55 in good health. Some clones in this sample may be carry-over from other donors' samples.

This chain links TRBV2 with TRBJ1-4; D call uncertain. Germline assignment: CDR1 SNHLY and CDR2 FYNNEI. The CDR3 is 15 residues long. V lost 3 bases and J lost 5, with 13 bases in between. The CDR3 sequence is CASSDGVSANEKLFF. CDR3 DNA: TGTGCCAGCAGTGACGGGGTTTCGGCCAATGAAAAACTGTTTTTT. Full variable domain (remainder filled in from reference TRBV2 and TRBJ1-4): EPEVTQTPSHQVTQMGQEVILRCVPISNHLYFYWYRQILGQKVEFLVSFYNNEISEKSEIFDDQFSVERPDGSNFTLKIRSTKLEDSAMYFCASSDGVSANEKLFFGSGTQLSVL.

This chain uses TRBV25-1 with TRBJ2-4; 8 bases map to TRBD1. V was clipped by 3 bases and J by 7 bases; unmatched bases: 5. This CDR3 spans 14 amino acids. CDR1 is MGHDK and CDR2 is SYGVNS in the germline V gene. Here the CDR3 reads CASSDRTGLNIQYF. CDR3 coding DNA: TGTGCCAGCAGTGACCGGACAGGGCTTAACATTCAGTACTTC.

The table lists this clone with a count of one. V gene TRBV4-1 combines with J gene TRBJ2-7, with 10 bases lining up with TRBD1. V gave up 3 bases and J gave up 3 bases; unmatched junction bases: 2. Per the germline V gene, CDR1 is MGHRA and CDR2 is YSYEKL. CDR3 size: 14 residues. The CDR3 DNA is TGCGCCAGCAGCCAGGGGACAGGGGACTACGAGCAGTACTTC. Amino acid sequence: CASSQGTGDYEQYF.

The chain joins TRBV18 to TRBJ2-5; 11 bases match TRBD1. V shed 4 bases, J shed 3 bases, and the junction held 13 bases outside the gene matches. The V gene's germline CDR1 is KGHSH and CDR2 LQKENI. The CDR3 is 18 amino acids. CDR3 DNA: TGTGCCAGCTCACGACCGGGACAGGGGGTAAAGATTGAAGAGACCCAGTACTTC. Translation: CASSRPGQGVKIEETQYF.

The CDR3 sequence is CATSKRTGLSYEQYF. The DNA of the CDR3 is TGTGCCACCAGCAAACGAACAGGGCTCTCCTACGAGCAGTACTTC. The rearrangement links TRBV15 to TRBJ2-7, with a tentative D call TRBD1 (6 bases). Looked up from germline, CDR1 is LNHNV and CDR2 is YYDKDF (reference sequence). V was shortened by 4 bases and J by 0 bases, with 13 bases between the two germline ends. This CDR3 is 15 amino acids long.

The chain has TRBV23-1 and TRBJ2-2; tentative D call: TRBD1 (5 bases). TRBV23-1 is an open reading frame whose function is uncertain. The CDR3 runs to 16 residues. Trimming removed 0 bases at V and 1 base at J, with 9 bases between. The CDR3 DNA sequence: TGCGCCAGCAGTCAATCCGCCAGGGTGAACACCGGGGAGCTGTTTTTT. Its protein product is CASSQSARVNTGELFF.

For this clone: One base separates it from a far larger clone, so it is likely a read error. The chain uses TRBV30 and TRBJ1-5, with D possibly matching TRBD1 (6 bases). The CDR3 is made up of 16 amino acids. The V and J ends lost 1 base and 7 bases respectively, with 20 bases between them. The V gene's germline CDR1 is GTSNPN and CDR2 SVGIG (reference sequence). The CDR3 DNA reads TGTGCCTGGAGTGGCGGCTGGGGGCAGGAGAACCAGCCCCAGCATTTT. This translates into CAWSGGWGQENQPQHF.

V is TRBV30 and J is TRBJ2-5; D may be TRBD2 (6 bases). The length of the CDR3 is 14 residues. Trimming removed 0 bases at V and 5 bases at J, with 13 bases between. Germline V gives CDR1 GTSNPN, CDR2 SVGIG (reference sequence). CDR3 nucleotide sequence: TGTGCCTGGAGTGTTTTGGGCGGGATGGAGACCCAGTACTTC. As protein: CAWSVLGGMETQYF.

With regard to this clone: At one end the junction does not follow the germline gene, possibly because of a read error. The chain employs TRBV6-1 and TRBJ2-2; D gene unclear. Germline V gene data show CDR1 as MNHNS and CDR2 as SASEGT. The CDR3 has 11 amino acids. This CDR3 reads CATSAAGELFF. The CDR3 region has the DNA TGTGCCACCAGTGCGGCCGGGGAGCTGTTTTTT.

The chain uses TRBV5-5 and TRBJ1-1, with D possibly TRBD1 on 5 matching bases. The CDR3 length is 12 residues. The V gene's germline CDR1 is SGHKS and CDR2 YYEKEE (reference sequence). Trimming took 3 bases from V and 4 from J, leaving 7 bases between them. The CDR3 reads CASSWDRTEAFF. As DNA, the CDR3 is TGTGCCAGCAGCTGGGACCGCACTGAAGCTTTCTTT.

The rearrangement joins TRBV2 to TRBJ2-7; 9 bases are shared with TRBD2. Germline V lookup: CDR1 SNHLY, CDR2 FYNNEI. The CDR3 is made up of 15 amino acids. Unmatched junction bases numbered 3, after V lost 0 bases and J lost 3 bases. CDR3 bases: TGTGCCAGCAGTGAAGCGGGTAGCGGGAGCTACGAGCAGTACTTC. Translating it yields CASSEAGSGSYEQYF.

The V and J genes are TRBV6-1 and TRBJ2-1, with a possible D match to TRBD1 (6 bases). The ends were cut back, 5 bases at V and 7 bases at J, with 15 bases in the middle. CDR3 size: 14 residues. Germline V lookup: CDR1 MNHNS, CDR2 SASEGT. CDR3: CASSPKGDVNEQFF. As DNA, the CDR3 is TGTGCCAGCAGTCCGAAGGGGGATGTAAATGAGCAGTTCTTC.

The CDR3 spells CASSLTGRGEKLFF. DNA for the CDR3: TGTGCCAGCAGCCTGACTGGTCGAGGTGAAAAACTGTTTTTT. V gene TRBV14 combines with J gene TRBJ1-4; D remains unclear. V was shortened by 4 bases and J by 7 bases, with 13 bases between the two germline ends. This CDR3 region has 14 residues. Germline CDR1 SGHDN, CDR2 FVKESK.

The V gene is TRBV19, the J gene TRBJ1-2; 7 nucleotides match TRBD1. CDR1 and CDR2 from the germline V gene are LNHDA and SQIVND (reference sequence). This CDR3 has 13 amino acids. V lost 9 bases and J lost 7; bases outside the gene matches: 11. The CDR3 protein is CASAGTAGGGYTF. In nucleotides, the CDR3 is TGTGCCAGCGCAGGGACAGCCGGGGGTGGCTACACCTTC.

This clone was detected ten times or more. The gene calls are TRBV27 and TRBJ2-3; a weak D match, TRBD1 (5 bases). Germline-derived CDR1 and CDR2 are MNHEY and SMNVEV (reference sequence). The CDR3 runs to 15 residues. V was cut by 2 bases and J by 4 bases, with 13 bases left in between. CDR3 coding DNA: TGTGCCAGCAGTTTAGCCCAGGGAAGTGCAGATACGCAGTATTTT. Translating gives CASSLAQGSADTQYF.

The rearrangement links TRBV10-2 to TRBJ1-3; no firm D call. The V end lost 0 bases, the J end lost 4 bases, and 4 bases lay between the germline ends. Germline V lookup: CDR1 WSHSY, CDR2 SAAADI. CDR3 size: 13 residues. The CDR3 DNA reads TGCGCCAGCAGTGAGTCGAAAGGAAACACCATATATTTT. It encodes CASSESKGNTIYF.

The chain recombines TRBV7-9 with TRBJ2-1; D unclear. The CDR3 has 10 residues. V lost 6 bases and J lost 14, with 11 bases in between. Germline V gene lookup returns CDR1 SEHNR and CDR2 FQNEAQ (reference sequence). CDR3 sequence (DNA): TGTGCCAGCAGTCCTGTAGCCGAGTTCTTC. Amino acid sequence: CASSPVAEFF.

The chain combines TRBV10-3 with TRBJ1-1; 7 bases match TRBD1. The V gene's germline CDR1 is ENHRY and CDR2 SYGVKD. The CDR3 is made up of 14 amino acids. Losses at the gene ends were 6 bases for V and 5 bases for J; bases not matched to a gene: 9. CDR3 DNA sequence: TGTGCCATCAGCCGACAGGGCCCGGGGACTGAAGCTTTCTTT. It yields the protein CAISRQGPGTEAFF.